This T cell receptor (beta chain) was captured in a study of T cells in Graves' hyperthyroidism and ophthalmopathy. Background on the study: Blood was drawn when the patient was first diagnosed and still untreated.

TCR beta CDR3 regions were amplified from RNA transcripts. First-round RT-PCR of the TCR CDR3 relied on the HTBI primer set. TCRdb called the multiplex PCR reads again in MiXCR, with one record for every CDR3 protein. The sample lists about 640,000 distinct CDR3 sequences; 20% to 25% were seen once. Germline loops: CDR1 DFQATT, CDR2 SNEGSKA (reference sequence). The trim removed 0 bases at V and 2 bases at J, leaving 5 bases unmatched. This CDR3 contains 15 residues. This clonotype was detected only a few times. The chain employs TRBV20-1 and TRBJ2-7; 9 bases are a match to TRBD1. Sequenced input: blood. The receptor was isolated from a man younger than 45 with Graves' ophthalmopathy. The chain's CDR3 is CSARDGQGNTYEQYF. In DNA form, the CDR3 reads TGCAGTGCTAGAGACGGACAGGGGAATACCTACGAGCAGTACTTC.